This is a list of T cell receptor beta chains from one sample in a study of response to subunit inactivated influenza vaccine. MiXCR, run by TCRdb on the RT-PCR reads, gives a single entry per CDR3 protein. Among 800,000 to 1,000,000 distinct CDR3 sequences listed, about 20% were seen once. Sequenced material: PBMCs from blood, taken approximately 5 days after vaccination. These receptors were obtained from a man aged 45-60 years who received an inactivated influenza vaccine. Each CDR3 is given with its conserved first and last residue. Fields, in order: J gene, V gene, CDR3 length, D gene, clone size, CDR3 DNA, CDR3 protein. The D gene is left open where the match is weak. Some rows mark clone size as missing; the rest say once, few, many or name a class of expanded clone.

>TRBJ2-1|TRBV7-9|14|.|once
TGTGCCAGCAGCCTCGAGACTAGGAGATACGAGCAGTTCTTC
CASSLETRRYEQFF
>TRBJ1-6|TRBV5-1|15|.|.
TGCGCCAGCAGCGTAGCCCAGGGAGATAATTCACCCCTCCACTTT
CASSVAQGDNSPLHF
>TRBJ2-5|TRBV28|16|.|few
TGTGCCAGCAGTTTAGCCCCGGCCAGGGGGGCGGGGGCCCAGTACTTC
CASSLAPARGAGAQYF
>TRBJ2-3|TRBV29-1|12|.|few
TGCAGCGTTGAAGCTGTTAGCAATACGCAGTATTTT
CSVEAVSNTQYF
>TRBJ2-1|TRBV5-1|14|TRBD2|few
TGCGCCAGCAGCTGGCAGCGGGGGAATAATGAGCAGTTCTTC
CASSWQRGNNEQFF
>TRBJ2-5|TRBV13|15|TRBD1|few
TGTGCCAGCAGCAGGGACAGGGGGCTCGGAGAGACCCAGTACTTC
CASSRDRGLGETQYF
>TRBJ1-4|TRBV6-5|16|TRBD1|.
TGTGCCAGCAGTTACAGCCCGGGACAGGGGCCCGAAAAACTGTTTTTT
CASSYSPGQGPEKLFF
>TRBJ2-7|TRBV18|13|.|few
TGTGCCAGCTCACCAGGGTGGGAAGGCGAGCAGTACTTC
CASSPGWEGEQYF
>TRBJ2-7|TRBV29-1|14|TRBD2|.
TGCAGCGTTGTGGGGTCTAGCGGTACCTACGAGCAGTACTTC
CSVVGSSGTYEQYF
>TRBJ2-1|TRBV5-1|15|TRBD2|many
TGCGCCAGCAGCTTGGCAGCGGGGGGGCTTGGTGAGCAGTTCTTC
CASSLAAGGLGEQFF
>TRBJ1-1|TRBV29-1|10|.|many
TGCAGCGTCGCCGACACTGAAGCTTTCTTT
CSVADTEAFF
>TRBJ2-3|TRBV10-3|19|TRBD2|many
TGTGCCATCAATCCGACTAGCGGGAGGCCCCTTGACAGCACAGATACGCAGTATTTT
CAINPTSGRPLDSTDTQYF
>TRBJ2-5|TRBV25-1|12|.|few
TGTGCCAGCAGCGGCTATCGGGAGACCCAGTACTTC
CASSGYRETQYF
>TRBJ2-2|TRBV7-9|15|.|few
TGTGCCAGCAGCTTATACCGGGACTCAACCGGGGAGCTGTTTTTT
CASSLYRDSTGELFF
>TRBJ2-6|TRBV27|14|.|once
TGTGCCAGCAGATTGGGGTCTGGGGCCAACGTCCTGACTTTC
CASRLGSGANVLTF
>TRBJ2-7|TRBV12-3/TRBV12-4|13|.|.
TGTGCCAGCAGAACCGGGCTTAGGGGCGAGCAGTACTTC
CASRTGLRGEQYF
>TRBJ2-1|TRBV20-1|15|TRBD2|.
TGCAGTGCCTGGACTAGCGGGAGGGTTGGCAATGAGCAGTTCTTC
CSAWTSGRVGNEQFF
>TRBJ2-7|TRBV20-1|14|.|.
TGCAGTGCTAAGGCTAGTTCGTCGGGCTACGAGCAGTACTTC
CSAKASSSGYEQYF
>TRBJ2-5|TRBV6-1|15|TRBD2|many
TGTGCCAGCAGTCGACTAGCGGACACAGGCGAGACCCAGTACTTC
CASSRLADTGETQYF
>TRBJ2-5|TRBV20-1|14|TRBD1|.
TGCAGTGCTAGGAAGGGGGCCAGCCAAGAGACCCAGTACTTC
CSARKGASQETQYF
>TRBJ2-5|TRBV7-2|17|TRBD1|.
TGTGCCAGCAGCTTACCGGCAGGGGGCGCGAATTGGGAGACCCAGTACTTC
CASSLPAGGANWETQYF
>TRBJ1-1|TRBV4-3|15|TRBD1|few
TGCGCCAGCAGGCATGGGGCAGGGGGGAACACTGAAGCTTTCTTT
CASRHGAGGNTEAFF
>TRBJ2-3|TRBV5-1|17|TRBD1|.
TGCGCCAGCAGCTTATCGTGGACAGGGAAAAGCACAGATACGCAGTATTTT
CASSLSWTGKSTDTQYF